This T cell receptor (beta chain) was sequenced for a study of T cell repertoires in cytomegalovirus infection. Study information: Well-studied HLA-B-restricted CMV epitopes were used in the study alongside recently identified HLA-C-restricted ones. Study outcomes and limitations: Individuals carrying CMV plus the relevant HLA were identified by cumulative frequency of public TCR beta families.

One entry per CDR3 protein results from TCRdb running MiXCR on the reads. Here the sample spans roughly 500,000 distinct CDR3 sequences, approximately 42% being singletons. The CDR3 length is 12 residues. Trimming pared 2 bases from V and 7 bases from J, leaving 9 bases between. With regard to this clonotype: Antigen specificity is unknown.

The V call is TRBV12-3 or TRBV12-4, the J call TRBJ2-7; no clear D gene. This TCR came from a human donor in good health (CMV status not recorded). Some clones in this sample may be carry-over from other donors' samples. Sequencing was performed on cultured PBMCs, taken from culture after CMV antigen stimulation. CDR3 in DNA: TGTGCCAGCAGTTTACTCCGTATTGAGCAGTACTTC. Its protein is CASSLLRIEQYF.